This is a list of T cell receptor beta chains from one sample in a study of T-cell reconstitution after alpha-beta-depleted transplantation in children. TCRdb called the PCR reads again in MiXCR, with one record for every CDR3 protein. Of 70,000 or so distinct CDR3 sequences listed, roughly 11% are singletons. The sample here was PBMCs, taken before TCRalphabeta/CD19-depleted stem cell transplant. These receptors were collected from a boy between 10 and 17 years old with acute myeloid leukemia, due to receive a stem cell transplant. CDR3s include the opening cysteine and the closing phenylalanine or tryptophan. The order of the fields is J gene, D gene, V gene, clone size, CDR3 protein, CDR3 DNA. A D gene is named only where the DNA matches it firmly. Part of the rows lack a size; the others show once, few, many or a class for expanded clones.

J: TRBJ1-2
D: .
V: TRBV6-1
size: many
CDR3: CASSTGGGGRNGYTF
DNA: TGTGCCAGCTCGACGGGGGGTGGGGGCAGAAACGGCTACACCTTC

J: TRBJ1-1
D: .
V: TRBV30
size: many
CDR3: CAWSHGGWAFF
DNA: TGTGCCTGGAGTCACGGCGGGTGGGCTTTCTTT

J: TRBJ2-7
D: .
V: TRBV6-1
size: many
CDR3: CASNPGLSPGEQYF
DNA: TGTGCCAGCAACCCGGGACTGTCCCCTGGGGAGCAGTACTTC

J: TRBJ2-3
D: .
V: TRBV11-2
size: .
CDR3: CASSLDGRGGTDTQYF
DNA: TGTGCCAGCAGCTTAGATGGGAGGGGGGGCACAGATACGCAGTATTTT

J: TRBJ2-7
D: TRBD1
V: TRBV20-1
size: once
CDR3: CSARDWGGTGAFFGEQYF
DNA: TGCAGTGCTAGAGATTGGGGCGGGACAGGGGCCTTTTTCGGCGAGCAGTACTTC

J: TRBJ2-5
D: TRBD1
V: TRBV27
size: many
CDR3: CASSQRTGGVFFQETQYF
DNA: TGTGCCAGCAGTCAAAGGACAGGGGGCGTTTTCTTTCAAGAGACCCAGTACTTC

J: TRBJ2-5
D: TRBD2
V: TRBV12-3/TRBV12-4
size: few
CDR3: CASRPPTSGNQETQYF
DNA: TGTGCCAGCAGGCCGCCTACTAGCGGGAACCAAGAGACCCAGTACTTC

J: TRBJ2-5
D: TRBD1
V: TRBV20-1
size: many
CDR3: CSATRQGRETQYF
DNA: TGCAGTGCTACCCGACAGGGGAGAGAGACCCAGTACTTC

J: TRBJ2-2
D: .
V: TRBV4-1
size: many
CDR3: CASSQDIGREELFF
DNA: TGCGCCAGCAGCCAAGATATAGGGCGGGAAGAGCTGTTTTTT

J: TRBJ2-7
D: .
V: TRBV30
size: .
CDR3: CAWIGFPGEQYF
DNA: TGTGCCTGGATCGGGTTTCCGGGCGAGCAGTACTTC

J: TRBJ2-7
D: .
V: TRBV4-1
size: .
CDR3: CASSPRNDWVKQQYF
DNA: TGCGCCAGCAGCCCCCGTAACGACTGGGTTAAACAGCAGTACTTC

J: TRBJ2-7
D: .
V: TRBV7-7
size: many
CDR3: CASSLDRLSYEQYF
DNA: TGTGCTAGCAGCCTTGACAGGTTATCCTACGAGCAGTACTTC

J: TRBJ2-7
D: .
V: TRBV7-9
size: .
CDR3: CASSAGGPYEQYF
DNA: TGTGCCAGCAGCGCCGGGGGTCCCTACGAGCAGTACTTC

J: TRBJ1-5
D: .
V: TRBV5-1
size: few
CDR3: CASSLEGTGSGQPQHF
DNA: TGCGCCAGCAGCTTGGAGGGCACAGGCAGCGGTCAGCCCCAGCATTTT

J: TRBJ2-7
D: .
V: TRBV6-5
size: many
CDR3: CASRRGDSSYEQYF
DNA: TGTGCCAGCCGTAGAGGGGACTCCTCCTACGAGCAGTACTTC

J: TRBJ1-1
D: .
V: TRBV4-2
size: many
CDR3: CASSQAPLNQRSTEAFF
DNA: TGTGCCAGCAGCCAAGCCCCCCTTAATCAAAGAAGCACTGAAGCTTTCTTT

J: TRBJ2-1
D: TRBD2
V: TRBV27
size: many
CDR3: CASRRGLAGGEQFF
DNA: TGTGCCAGCAGACGGGGACTAGCGGGAGGTGAGCAGTTCTTC

J: TRBJ2-3
D: .
V: TRBV5-1
size: many
CDR3: CASSSRTGTDTQYF
DNA: TGCGCCAGCAGCTCACGGACTGGCACAGATACGCAGTATTTT

J: TRBJ2-7
D: .
V: TRBV5-1
size: many
CDR3: CATRAVLSSYEQYF
DNA: TGCGCCACCAGAGCCGTGCTGAGCTCCTACGAGCAGTACTTC

J: TRBJ2-7
D: .
V: TRBV12-3/TRBV12-4
size: many
CDR3: CASSNGFEQYF
DNA: TGTGCCAGCAGTAATGGATTCGAGCAGTACTTC

J: TRBJ1-1
D: .
V: TRBV29-1
size: .
CDR3: CSVGGDWNTEAFF
DNA: TGCAGCGTCGGGGGGGACTGGAACACTGAAGCTTTCTTT

J: TRBJ2-7
D: .
V: TRBV12-3/TRBV12-4
size: many
CDR3: CASSFGPSPNEQYF
DNA: TGTGCCAGCAGTTTTGGACCCTCCCCGAACGAGCAGTACTTC

J: TRBJ1-5
D: TRBD1
V: TRBV5-1
size: many
CDR3: CASSPGGANQPQHF
DNA: TGCGCCAGCAGCCCAGGGGGCGCCAATCAGCCCCAGCATTTT

J: TRBJ2-3
D: .
V: TRBV20-1
size: many
CDR3: CSPSDGTLDTQYF
DNA: TGCAGTCCGAGTGACGGGACTTTGGATACGCAGTATTTT

J: TRBJ2-1
D: .
V: TRBV20-1
size: many
CDR3: CSARSLPLGFPFF
DNA: TGCAGTGCTAGATCCCTCCCCTTAGGGTTTCCGTTCTTC

J: TRBJ1-4
D: .
V: TRBV7-6
size: many
CDR3: CASSLGGTTNEKLFF
DNA: TGTGCCAGCAGCTTAGGGGGCACAACTAATGAAAAACTGTTTTTT

J: TRBJ1-2
D: .
V: TRBV2
size: many
CDR3: CASSELILANYGYTF
DNA: TGTGCCAGCAGTGAACTGATTTTAGCTAACTATGGCTACACCTTC

J: TRBJ2-7
D: .
V: TRBV7-2
size: many
CDR3: CASSLGFERVNPEQYF
DNA: TGTGCCAGCAGCTTAGGTTTTGAGAGGGTGAACCCCGAGCAGTACTTC

J: TRBJ2-1
D: .
V: TRBV7-2
size: many
CDR3: CASSLPRGVGSYNEQFF
DNA: TGTGCCAGCAGCCTCCCTCGGGGCGTAGGCTCCTACAATGAGCAGTTCTTC

J: TRBJ2-2
D: .
V: TRBV14
size: many
CDR3: CASSQVRTGELFF
DNA: TGTGCCAGCAGCCAAGTCCGGACCGGGGAGCTGTTTTTT

J: TRBJ2-3
D: .
V: TRBV5-1
size: many
CDR3: CASSLELIIGTSTDTQYF
DNA: TGCGCCAGCAGCTTGGAACTTATAATCGGTACTAGCACAGATACGCAGTATTTT

J: TRBJ1-1
D: .
V: TRBV6-5
size: .
CDR3: CASRENTEAFF
DNA: TGTGCCAGCAGGGAAAACACTGAAGCTTTCTTT

J: TRBJ2-1
D: .
V: TRBV20-1
size: many
CDR3: CSARVLLSYNEQFF
DNA: TGCAGTGCTAGAGTCCTTCTCTCCTACAATGAGCAGTTCTTC

J: TRBJ1-4
D: .
V: TRBV3-1
size: many
CDR3: CASSFREDEKLFF
DNA: TGTGCCAGCAGCTTCCGGGAGGATGAAAAACTGTTTTTT

J: TRBJ1-1
D: .
V: TRBV27
size: many
CDR3: CASRETGQNTEAFF
DNA: TGTGCCAGCAGGGAAACAGGCCAGAACACTGAAGCTTTCTTT

J: TRBJ2-5
D: .
V: TRBV7-2
size: many
CDR3: CASARPGVQSGETQYF
DNA: TGTGCCAGCGCCCGTCCTGGCGTCCAGAGCGGGGAGACCCAGTACTTC

J: TRBJ2-1
D: TRBD2
V: TRBV20-1
size: many
CDR3: CSAGTSGGANEQFF
DNA: TGCAGTGCCGGGACTAGCGGGGGGGCGAATGAGCAGTTCTTC

J: TRBJ2-7
D: .
V: TRBV5-1
size: many
CDR3: CASSLAGTGEQYF
DNA: TGCGCCAGCAGCTTGGCCGGGACGGGCGAGCAGTACTTC

J: TRBJ2-1
D: .
V: TRBV24-1
size: many
CDR3: CATSDPSVFKSSYNEQFF
DNA: TGTGCCACCAGTGATCCGTCAGTCTTTAAGAGCTCCTACAATGAGCAGTTCTTC

J: TRBJ1-1
D: .
V: TRBV11-2
size: many
CDR3: CASSLRGPEAFF
DNA: TGTGCCAGCAGCTTACGGGGACCTGAAGCTTTCTTT